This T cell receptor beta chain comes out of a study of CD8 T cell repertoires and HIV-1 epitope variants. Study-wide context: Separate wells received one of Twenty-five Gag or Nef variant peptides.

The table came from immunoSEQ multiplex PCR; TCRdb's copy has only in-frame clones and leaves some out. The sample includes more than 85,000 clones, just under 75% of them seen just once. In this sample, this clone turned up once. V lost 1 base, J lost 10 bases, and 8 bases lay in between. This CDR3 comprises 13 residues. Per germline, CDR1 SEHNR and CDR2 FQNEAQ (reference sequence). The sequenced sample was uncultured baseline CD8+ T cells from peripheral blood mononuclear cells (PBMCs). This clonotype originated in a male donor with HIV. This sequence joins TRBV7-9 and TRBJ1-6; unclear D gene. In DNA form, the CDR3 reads TGTGCCAGCAGCTTAGGGTTTAGGTCACCCCTCCACTTT. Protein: CASSLGFRSPLHF.